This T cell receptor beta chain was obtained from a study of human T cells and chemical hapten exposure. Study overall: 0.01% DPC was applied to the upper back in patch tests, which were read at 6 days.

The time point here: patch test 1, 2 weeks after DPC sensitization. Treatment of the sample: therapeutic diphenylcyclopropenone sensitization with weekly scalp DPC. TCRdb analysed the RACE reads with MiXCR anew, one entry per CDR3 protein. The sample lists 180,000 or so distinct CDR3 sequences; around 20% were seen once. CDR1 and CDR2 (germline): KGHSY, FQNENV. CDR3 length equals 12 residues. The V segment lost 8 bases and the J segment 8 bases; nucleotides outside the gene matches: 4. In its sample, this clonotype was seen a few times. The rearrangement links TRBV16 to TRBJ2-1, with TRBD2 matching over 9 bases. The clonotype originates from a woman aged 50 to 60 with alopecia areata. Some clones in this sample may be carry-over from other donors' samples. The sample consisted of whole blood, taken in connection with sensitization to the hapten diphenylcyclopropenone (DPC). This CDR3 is CASLRTSDEQFF. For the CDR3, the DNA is TGTGCCAGCCTCAGGACTAGCGATGAGCAGTTCTTC.